One sample yielded the 27 T cell receptor beta chains listed below, sequenced in a study of identical twins. Using its own MiXCR run on the 5' RACE reads, TCRdb lists one record per CDR3 protein. The sample shows under 800,000 distinct CDR3 sequences, around 21% of them seen only once. This sample also appeared in a second study, on T cells expressing NK-cell markers.

Sample: PBMCs. The origin of the receptors is a woman aged 18-30 years in good health.

V gene TRBV7-8 combines with J gene TRBJ2-2; 12 bases agree with TRBD1. The CDR3 extends over 15 amino acids. J was trimmed by 5 bases and V by 5 bases; bases with no gene match: 3. CDR1 is SGHVS and CDR2 is FQNEAQ in the germline V gene. The CDR3 nucleotides are TGTGCCAGCAGCAGGGACAGGGGGCGGACCGGGGAGCTGTTTTTT. Translation gives CASSRDRGRTGELFF.

This clonotype was picked up many times. The chain joins TRBV20-1 to TRBJ1-5; D is ambiguous. This CDR3 is built from 14 residues. Germline values: CDR1 DFQATT, CDR2 SNEGSKA (reference sequence). Trimming took off 5 bases at V and 2 bases at J, with 13 bases between the two ends. CDR3 region: CSARTPQGNQPQHF. The DNA for the CDR3 is TGCAGTGCTCGCACCCCTCAAGGCAATCAGCCCCAGCATTTT.

This clonotype was found a few times. V is TRBV10-3 and J is TRBJ1-1; tentative D call: TRBD1 (5 bases). Germline values: CDR1 ENHRY, CDR2 SYGVKD. The CDR3 runs 12 residues. V was clipped by 10 bases and J by 2 bases, with 11 bases between them. Written as DNA, the CDR3 is TGTGCCACCAACCGGGACAACACTGAAGCTTTCTTT. Translated, it gives CATNRDNTEAFF.

V and J are TRBV29-1 and TRBJ2-5; 8 nucleotides line up with TRBD2. The CDR3 contains 12 residues. Germline CDR1 SQVTM, CDR2 ANQGSEA. The V and J ends lost 2 bases and 4 bases, in that order; junction bases with no gene match: 0. The CDR3 DNA reads TGCAGCGTTGAACTAGCGGGAGAGACCCAGTACTTC. The encoded protein is CSVELAGETQYF.

In this sample, this clonotype turned up a few times. The rearrangement links TRBV20-1 to TRBJ2-6; TRBD1 is a possible D gene (5 bases). V was shortened by 6 bases and J by 0 bases, with 15 bases between the two germline ends. Germline CDR1 reads DFQATT; CDR2 reads SNEGSKA (reference sequence). CDR3 length equals 16 residues. CDR3 in amino acids: CSASRTFSSGANVLTF. In DNA form, the CDR3 reads TGCAGTGCCTCCCGGACATTTTCCTCTGGGGCCAACGTCCTGACTTTC.

This clonotype has only a few counts. J is TRBJ2-7 and V is TRBV30; D is unclear. The CDR3 contains 11 residues. The V and J ends lost 1 base and 5 bases respectively, with 6 bases between them. Germline CDR1 is GTSNPN and CDR2 is SVGIG (reference sequence). CDR3 DNA: TGTGCCTGGAGTGCGCAGCACGAGCAGTACTTC. It codes for CAWSAQHEQYF.

This clonotype appeared a few times. The chain is built from TRBV12-3 or TRBV12-4 and TRBJ2-2; D is ambiguous. This CDR3 comprises 14 residues. Deletions cut 0 bases from V and 5 bases from J, with 7 bases between. CDR3 DNA sequence: TGTGCCAGCAGTTTAGCGGCACCGACCGGGGAGCTGTTTTTT. It encodes CASSLAAPTGELFF.

The V and J genes are TRBV7-9 and TRBJ2-7; 9 bases map to TRBD1. CDR3 length equals 13 residues. CDR1 is SEHNR, CDR2 FQNEAQ, per germline (reference sequence). Unmatched junction bases numbered 3, after V lost 5 bases and J lost 4 bases. This CDR3 reads CASSRTGEYEQYF. CDR3 sequence (DNA): TGTGCCAGCAGCAGGACAGGGGAGTACGAGCAGTACTTC.

This clonotype appeared many times. This rearrangement joins TRBV7-2 to TRBJ2-1, with 13 positions matching TRBD2. CDR3 length: 16 residues. Germline lookup yields CDR1 SGHTA and CDR2 FQGNSA. V lost 1 base and J lost 5; bases outside the gene matches: 2. CDR3 sequence reads: CASSLVGTSGNNEQFF. In nucleotides, the CDR3 is TGTGCCAGCAGCTTAGTAGGGACTAGCGGGAACAATGAGCAGTTCTTC.

The chain employs TRBV12-3 or TRBV12-4 and TRBJ2-3; D may correspond to TRBD1 or TRBD2 (5 bases each). The V and J ends lost 8 bases and 0 bases respectively, with 12 bases between them. This CDR3 is 14 amino acids long. Here the CDR3 DNA reads TGTGCCAGCCTACTCGGGGCTAGCACAGATACGCAGTATTTT. It encodes CASLLGASTDTQYF.

This clonotype was observed many times. The junction shows a germline mismatch at one end, possibly a read error. This chain connects TRBV12-3 or TRBV12-4 to TRBJ2-7; D could derive from TRBD1 or TRBD2 (5 bases each). This CDR3 has 13 amino acids. The CDR3 DNA reads as TGTGCCAGCAGCTTAGGGACGCCTTACGAGCAGTACTTC. Encoded protein: CASSLGTPYEQYF.

In this sample, this clonotype turned up a few times. The chain uses TRBV5-1 and TRBJ2-3; D uncertain. The V gene's germline CDR1 is SGHRS and CDR2 YFSETQ. V lost 2 bases to trimming and J lost 2 bases, with 9 bases between them. The CDR3 runs to 14 residues. The CDR3: CASSFQDPTDTQYF. CDR3 nucleotide sequence: TGCGCCAGCAGCTTTCAGGACCCCACAGATACGCAGTATTTT.

V usage is TRBV6-5 and J usage is TRBJ2-7, with D possibly being TRBD1 or TRBD2 (6 bases each). Germline CDR1 reads MNHEY; CDR2 reads SVGAGI. V was cut by 4 bases and J by 5 bases, with 15 bases left in between. The CDR3 consists of 14 residues. Here the CDR3 reads CASSSLGGINEQYF. In DNA form, the CDR3 reads TGTGCCAGCAGTTCCTTAGGGGGGATCAACGAGCAGTACTTC.

The CDR3 is CSANGVGDSETSTDTQYF. CDR3 DNA: TGCAGTGCCAACGGGGTAGGCGATAGCGAGACTAGCACAGATACGCAGTATTTT. The rearrangement uses TRBV20-1 and TRBJ2-3, with D perhaps TRBD2 (5 bases). The CDR3 covers 18 residues. V was cut by 6 bases and J by 0 bases, with 25 bases left in between. From germline, CDR1 is DFQATT and CDR2 SNEGSKA (reference sequence).

The rearrangement uses TRBV20-1 and TRBJ1-1, with D perhaps TRBD1 (5 bases). Germline CDR1 DFQATT, CDR2 SNEGSKA (reference sequence). V was pared by 3 bases and J by 6 bases, with 14 bases between. The CDR3 is 13 residues long. This CDR3 reads CSARLGQVAEAFF. The CDR3 bases are TGCAGTGCTAGGTTGGGGCAGGTCGCTGAAGCTTTCTTT.

This sequence joins TRBV20-1 and TRBJ1-1, with D uncertain. Germline CDR1 and CDR2: DFQATT and SNEGSKA (reference sequence). The germline V and J ends were trimmed by 5 bases and 1 base, with 8 bases remaining between them. The CDR3 runs to 12 residues. CDR3 DNA: TGCAGTGCTTTTGAACCGAACACTGAAGCTTTCTTT. As protein: CSAFEPNTEAFF.

The rearrangement links TRBV7-9 to TRBJ2-7; the match to TRBD1 covers 10 bases. The CDR3 loop spans 17 amino acids. In germline, CDR1 is SEHNR, CDR2 FQNEAQ (reference sequence). Trimming took 5 bases from V and 3 from J; bases not matched to a gene: 13. The CDR3 region has the DNA TGTGCCAGCAGCCGAGTGTTCGAGACAGGGGGCATCTACGAGCAGTACTTC. As protein: CASSRVFETGGIYEQYF.

The chain links TRBV29-1 to TRBJ1-5; D possibly corresponds to TRBD1 (6 bases). Germline V CDR1 and CDR2: SQVTM, ANQGSEA. The CDR3 spans 13 residues. Trimming removed 6 bases from V and 7 bases from J, with 16 bases in between. Written as DNA, the CDR3 is TGCAGCGTCGGGGACAAGGTGAGACAGCCCCAGCATTTT. This gives the protein CSVGDKVRQPQHF.

This clonotype was detected only a few times. This chain joins TRBV12-3 or TRBV12-4 and TRBJ2-5; no definite D call. CDR3 length: 15 residues. V dropped 5 bases and J dropped 6 bases, with 19 bases sitting between them. CDR3 loop: CASSNHFPLSQTQYF. The CDR3 region has the DNA TGTGCCAGCAGTAATCACTTCCCCCTCTCACAGACCCAGTACTTC.

In this sample, this clonotype turned up many times. The chain joins TRBV12-5 to TRBJ2-1; D unclear. The germline V gene has CDR1 LGHNT and CDR2 FRNRAP. The CDR3 sequence is 11 residues long. The germline V and J ends were trimmed by 5 bases and 8 bases, with 7 bases remaining between them. DNA for the CDR3: TGTGCTAGTGGTACCCTGGATGAGCAGTTCTTC. Its protein is CASGTLDEQFF.

The chain has TRBV21-1 and TRBJ2-6. TRBV21-1 is a listed pseudogene. This CDR3 comprises 16 residues. CDR3 protein: CASSKALSSGANVLTF. The CDR3 DNA is TGTGCCAGCAGCAAAGCGCTAAGTTCTGGGGCCAACGTCCTGACTTTC.

The chain combines TRBV29-1 with TRBJ1-4; D call uncertain. Germline CDR1 and CDR2: SQVTM and ANQGSEA. This CDR3 spans 13 amino acids. Trimming took 7 bases from V and 5 from J, leaving 14 bases between them. CDR3 nucleotides: TGCAGCGCCGGAGAGGGAGGGAATGAAAAACTGTTTTTT. It encodes CSAGEGGNEKLFF.

This clonotype was observed a handful of times. This chain joins TRBV27 and TRBJ1-2; the D is unclear. CDR3 length: 12 residues. The germline CDR1 and CDR2 sequences are MNHEY and SMNVEV (reference sequence). With 2 bases removed from V and 8 bases from J, the gap between germline ends came to 9 bases. The CDR3 coding sequence is TGTGCCAGCAGTTTACCCGGTCGAGGCTACACCTTC. This encodes CASSLPGRGYTF.

This chain connects TRBV7-9 to TRBJ2-3; D gene ambiguous. V was shortened by 5 bases and J by 5 bases, with 14 bases between the two germline ends. The CDR3 sequence is 14 residues long. The germline CDR1 and CDR2 sequences are SEHNR and FQNEAQ (reference sequence). The CDR3 loop is CASSASGAKDTQYF. The DNA for the CDR3 is TGTGCCAGCAGCGCCAGTGGTGCCAAAGATACGCAGTATTTT.

The rearrangement uses TRBV6-5 and TRBJ1-4, with 8 positions matching TRBD1. J gave up 7 bases and V 4 bases, and 5 bases lay outside the gene matches. Germline CDR1 MNHEY, CDR2 SVGAGI. CDR3 size: 14 residues. The CDR3 protein is CASSFQGAGEKLFF. The CDR3, as DNA: TGTGCCAGCAGTTTTCAGGGGGCTGGTGAAAAACTGTTTTTT.

V usage is TRBV15 and J usage is TRBJ2-1; D is uncertain. Per the germline V gene, CDR1 is LNHNV and CDR2 is YYDKDF (reference sequence). The CDR3 loop spans 17 amino acids. V lost 0 bases and J 0 bases, leaving 12 bases between the germline ends. CDR3 residues: CATSRDRARSSYNEQFF. The CDR3 DNA reads as TGTGCCACCAGCAGAGATAGGGCGCGGAGCTCCTACAATGAGCAGTTCTTC.

V and J are TRBV20-1 and TRBJ1-6; no firm D call. The V end was cut by 5 bases, the J end by 6 bases, with 8 bases between. There are 12 residues in the CDR3. Per germline, CDR1 DFQATT and CDR2 SNEGSKA (reference sequence). The CDR3 DNA follows: TGCAGTGCTCGGGCGGCTAATTCACCCCTCCACTTT. Protein sequence: CSARAANSPLHF.